These T cell receptor beta chains were read from a single sample in a study of radiotherapy plus CTLA-4 blockade in lung cancer. Generated by immunoSEQ multiplex PCR, the TCRdb table keeps only in-frame clones and is missing some. Found here are 62,000 or so clones, around 80% of them singletons; the top ten hold roughly 10%. Specimen: peripheral blood, collected from a patient treated with radiotherapy plus ipilimumab. The source is a human donor with non-small cell lung cancer who had a complete response to radiotherapy plus ipilimumab. Each CDR3 is given with its conserved first and last residue. D genes are given only for firm matches. Clone size, where shown, is once, few, many, or a class for clones that have expanded.

clone_size,v_call,j_call,d_call,cdr3_nt,cdr3_aa
-,TRBV10-2,TRBJ1-2,TRBD1,TGCGCCAGAGGGACAGGGGGCTTAGAGAGCTATGGCTACACCTTC,CARGTGGLESYGYTF
-,TRBV6-5,TRBJ2-5,TRBD1,TGTGCAGCCGGGCAGGGGGCTCAAGAGACCCAGTACTTC,CAAGQGAQETQYF
once,TRBV7-9,TRBJ1-5,-,TGTGCCAGCAGCCCCGAGGGGGATCAGCCCCAGCATTTT,CASSPEGDQPQHF
few,TRBV10-3,TRBJ1-1,TRBD1,TGTGCCATCACCGGGACAGGGGGACACACTGAAGCTTTCTTT,CAITGTGGHTEAFF
-,TRBV6-5,TRBJ2-2,-,TGTGCCAGCAGTTACTCGGGTTGGAACACCGGGGAGCTGTTTTTT,CASSYSGWNTGELFF
-,TRBV2,TRBJ2-5,TRBD2,TGTGCCAGCAGACACACACTAGCGGGCCTTAAAGAGACCCAGTACTTC,CASRHTLAGLKETQYF
-,TRBV4-1,TRBJ2-2,-,TGCGCCAGCAGCCCGTCAGGGGCCACCGGGGAGCTGTTTTTT,CASSPSGATGELFF
-,TRBV5-1,TRBJ2-3,-,TGCGCCAGCAGCTCGCCACTTAACACAGATACGCAGTATTTT,CASSSPLNTDTQYF
-,TRBV7-7,TRBJ2-6,-,TGTGCTAGCAGCTTAGGAGTAGGGACTGGGGCCAACGTCCTGACTTTC,CASSLGVGTGANVLTF
-,TRBV6-5,TRBJ2-2,-,TGTGCCAGCAGTCGGACAGCCGCGAACACCGGGGAGCTGTTTTTT,CASSRTAANTGELFF
-,TRBV9,TRBJ2-5,-,TGTGCCAGCAGCGTAGCGGTCCAAGAGACCCAGTACTTC,CASSVAVQETQYF
-,TRBV6-6,TRBJ1-5,-,TGTGCCAGCAGTTCGGCCTGGGGGCAGCCCCAGCATTTT,CASSSAWGQPQHF
-,TRBV7-2,TRBJ1-2,-,TGTGCCAGCAGCTTATTACCACCGGGCTACACCTTC,CASSLLPPGYTF
-,TRBV27,TRBJ1-5,-,TGTGCCAGCAGTTTATTGGGGGAGCCCCAGCATTTT,CASSLLGEPQHF
-,TRBV4-3,TRBJ2-2,-,TGCGCCAGCAGCCCCGGTTGGGGGCACGGGGAGCTGTTTTTT,CASSPGWGHGELFF
-,TRBV7-2,TRBJ2-3,TRBD2,TGTGCCAGCAGCCGCGGGAGGGCAGATACGCAGTATTTT,CASSRGRADTQYF
-,TRBV19,TRBJ1-1,-,TGTGCCAGTAGCAAGAGAGGTTATACTGAAGCTTTCTTT,CASSKRGYTEAFF
few,TRBV7-2,TRBJ2-2,TRBD1,TGTGCCAGCAGGCCGACAGGGACCGGGGAGCTGTTTTTT,CASRPTGTGELFF
-,TRBV14,TRBJ2-5,TRBD1,TGTGCCAGCAGCTCTGCGTGGAGGACAGGGCCCTTCCAAGAGACCCAGTACTTC,CASSSAWRTGPFQETQYF
-,TRBV6-5,TRBJ2-3,TRBD2,TGTGCCAGCAGTTATAGCGGGGCTAGCACAGATACGCAGTATTTT,CASSYSGASTDTQYF
-,TRBV9,TRBJ1-2,TRBD1,TGTGCCAGCAGCGTAGCTGACAGGGGTAACTATGGCTACACCTTC,CASSVADRGNYGYTF
-,TRBV6-1,TRBJ1-1,-,TGTGCCAGCAGCCTTAGGGGGAACACTGAAGCTTTCTTT,CASSLRGNTEAFF
-,TRBV10-1,TRBJ2-2,TRBD2,TGCGCCAGCAGTGGCGGGGGGGCTCTATCCGGGGAGCTGTTTTTT,CASSGGGALSGELFF
-,TRBV27,TRBJ1-1,-,TGTGCCAGCAGTTTGGGTCAGTCGAACACTGAAGCTTTCTTT,CASSLGQSNTEAFF
-,TRBV6-5,TRBJ2-2,-,TGTGCCAGCAGTTACTCGAGTGGGGGTAACACCGGGGAGCTGTTTTTT,CASSYSSGGNTGELFF
-,TRBV9,TRBJ2-5,TRBD2,TGTGCCAGCAGCGTAGCCCTAGCGGGGGGAGAGACCCAGTACTTC,CASSVALAGGETQYF
-,TRBV7-9,TRBJ1-1,TRBD1,TGTGCCAGCAGCTTTCTCGGGACAGGGTTAAGCACTGAAGCTTTCTTT,CASSFLGTGLSTEAFF
-,TRBV5-4,TRBJ2-1,TRBD2,TGTGCCAGCAGCTTGGCTAGCGGGAGGTCGGGTAATGAGCAGTTCTTC,CASSLASGRSGNEQFF
-,TRBV11-2,TRBJ2-1,TRBD2,TGTGCCAGCAGCTTAGGCGGGGGGACACGGTCCTACAATGAGCAGTTCTTC,CASSLGGGTRSYNEQFF
-,TRBV11-3,TRBJ1-1,-,TGTGCCAGCAGCAGGGGAGGGCATACAGGTTTCTCCAGGGGCACTGAAGCTTTCTTT,CASSRGGHTGFSRGTEAFF
-,TRBV7-8,TRBJ1-1,-,TGTGCCAGCAGCTTAGAAGGGAACACTGAAGCTTTCTTT,CASSLEGNTEAFF
-,TRBV18,TRBJ1-2,TRBD1,TGTGCCAGCTCACCACAGGGGGCCGATGGCTACACCTTC,CASSPQGADGYTF
-,TRBV10-3,TRBJ1-5,-,TGTGCCATCAGTGACAGTCTCAATCAGCCCCAGCATTTT,CAISDSLNQPQHF
-,TRBV28,TRBJ2-3,TRBD1,TGTGCCAGCAGTTCAGGGGGACCATTCACAGATACGCAGTATTTT,CASSSGGPFTDTQYF
few,TRBV7-2,TRBJ1-2,TRBD1,TGTGCCAGCAGCCTCTGGACAGGGGGCAACTATGGCTACACCTTC,CASSLWTGGNYGYTF
once,TRBV5-1,TRBJ2-1,-,TGCGCCAGCAGCTTGGCCCCCCTGAGCTCCTACAATGAGCAGTTCTTC,CASSLAPLSSYNEQFF
once,TRBV30,TRBJ1-5,-,TGTGCCTGGACCAAGGGGCAGACCCATCAGCCCCAGCATTTT,CAWTKGQTHQPQHF
-,TRBV4-3,TRBJ2-6,-,TGCGCCAGCAGCCAAGCCGCCACGGGGAGCTCTGGGGCCAACGTCCTGACTTTC,CASSQAATGSSGANVLTF
-,TRBV11-3,TRBJ1-6,-,TGTGCCAGCGGCAATAATTCACCCCTCCACTTT,CASGNNSPLHF
-,TRBV29-1,TRBJ1-1,-,TGCAGCGTTTGGGGGGTCACTGAAGCTTTCTTT,CSVWGVTEAFF
-,TRBV7-2,TRBJ2-1,-,TGTGCCAGCAGCTTAAGTGGGGGCCTTGAGCAGTTCTTC,CASSLSGGLEQFF
-,TRBV6-1,TRBJ1-5,-,TGTGCCAGCAGTGAAAGGCGGGGGCTAAGCAATCAGCCCCAGCATTTT,CASSERRGLSNQPQHF
few,TRBV6-1,TRBJ1-2,TRBD1,TGTGCCAGCAGTGAAGCTCTGGGGACAGGGTATGGCTACACCTTC,CASSEALGTGYGYTF
few,TRBV7-9,TRBJ1-1,TRBD1,TGTGCCAGCAGCCCGACAGGGAGCACTGAAGCTTTCTTT,CASSPTGSTEAFF
-,TRBV7-6,TRBJ1-4,TRBD1,TGTGCCAGCAGCTTAGGCCCACAGGGGGCGGGGGAAAAACTGTTTTTT,CASSLGPQGAGEKLFF
-,TRBV19,TRBJ2-1,-,TGTGCCAGTAGTAACGGCGCGGCGAGTGAGCAGTTCTTC,CASSNGAASEQFF
-,TRBV11-3,TRBJ2-1,-,TGTGCCAGCAGCTTAAGGTTCCGGACAAAAAACAATGAGCAGTTCTTC,CASSLRFRTKNNEQFF